The following is a TCR beta chain sequence with its context. The data were obtained in a study of T cell responses to AZD1222 COVID-19 vaccine. Germline CDR1 and CDR2: SEHNR and FQNEAQ (reference sequence). The trim removed 5 bases at V and 4 bases at J, leaving 6 bases unmatched. The CDR3 contains 14 residues. Profiling relied on immunoSEQ multiplex PCR, and the TCRdb table lists in-frame clones only, not all of them. Here the sample spans roughly 140,000 clones, under 95% being singletons. The chain recombines TRBV7-9 with TRBJ1-2; the match to TRBD1 covers 8 bases. This TCR was sampled from an adult in good health. Here the sequenced sample was peripheral blood, taken on day 0 of AZD1222 vaccination. The chain's CDR3 is CASSRWTGSYGYTF. DNA of the CDR3: TGTGCCAGCAGCCGTTGGACAGGGAGCTATGGCTACACCTTC.